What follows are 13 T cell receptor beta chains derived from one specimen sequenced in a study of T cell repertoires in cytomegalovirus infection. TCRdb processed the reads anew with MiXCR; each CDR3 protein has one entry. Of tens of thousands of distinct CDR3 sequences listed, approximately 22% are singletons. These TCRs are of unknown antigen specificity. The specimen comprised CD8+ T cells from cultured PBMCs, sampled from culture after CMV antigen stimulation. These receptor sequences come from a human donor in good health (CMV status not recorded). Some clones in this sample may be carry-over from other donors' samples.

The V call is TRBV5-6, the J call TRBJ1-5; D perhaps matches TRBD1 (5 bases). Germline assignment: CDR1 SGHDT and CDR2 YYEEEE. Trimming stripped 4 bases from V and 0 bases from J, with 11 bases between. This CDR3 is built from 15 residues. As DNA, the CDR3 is TGTGCCAGCAGCCTTACAGGTAGTAGCAATCAGCCCCAGCATTTT. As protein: CASSLTGSSNQPQHF. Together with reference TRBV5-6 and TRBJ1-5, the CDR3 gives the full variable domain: DAGVTQSPTHLIKTRGQQVTLRCSPKSGHDTVSWYQQALGQGPQFIFQYYEEEERQRGNFPDRFSGHQFPNYSSELNVNALLLGDSALYLCASSLTGSSNQPQHFGDGTRLSIL.

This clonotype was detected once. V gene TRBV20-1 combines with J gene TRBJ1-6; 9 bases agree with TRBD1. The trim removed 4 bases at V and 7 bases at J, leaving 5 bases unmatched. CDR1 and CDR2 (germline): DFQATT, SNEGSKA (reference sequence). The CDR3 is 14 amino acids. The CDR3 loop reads CSANRDRENSPLHF. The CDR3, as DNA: TGCAGTGCTAACCGGGACAGGGAAAATTCACCCCTCCACTTT.

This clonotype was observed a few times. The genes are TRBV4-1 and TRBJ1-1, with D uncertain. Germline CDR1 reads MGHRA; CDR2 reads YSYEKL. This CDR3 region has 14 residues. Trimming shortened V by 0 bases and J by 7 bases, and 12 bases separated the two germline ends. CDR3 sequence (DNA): TGCGCCAGCAGCCAAGATATTGCAGACGTTGAAGCTTTCTTT. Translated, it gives CASSQDIADVEAFF.

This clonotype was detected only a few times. The CDR3 region is CASSPREGRNSPLHF. The CDR3, as DNA: TGTGCCAGCAGTCCCCGCGAGGGGCGGAATTCACCCCTCCACTTT. This chain uses TRBV28 with TRBJ1-6, with D possibly being TRBD1 (5 bases). The CDR3 totals 15 residues. Germline assignment: CDR1 MDHEN and CDR2 SYDVKM. Trimming took off 5 bases at V and 7 bases at J, with 15 bases between the two ends.

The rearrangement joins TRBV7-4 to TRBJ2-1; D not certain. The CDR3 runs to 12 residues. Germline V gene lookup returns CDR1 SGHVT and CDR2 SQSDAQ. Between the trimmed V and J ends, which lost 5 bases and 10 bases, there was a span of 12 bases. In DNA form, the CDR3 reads TGTGCCAGCAGCATCCGTGGAGAGGAGCAGTTCTTC. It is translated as CASSIRGEEQFF.

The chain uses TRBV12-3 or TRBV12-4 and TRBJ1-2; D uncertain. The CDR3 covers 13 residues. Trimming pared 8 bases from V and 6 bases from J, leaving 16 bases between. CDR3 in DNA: TGTGCCAGCGCTCCCCTACTCACAGATGGCTACACCTTC. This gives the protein CASAPLLTDGYTF.

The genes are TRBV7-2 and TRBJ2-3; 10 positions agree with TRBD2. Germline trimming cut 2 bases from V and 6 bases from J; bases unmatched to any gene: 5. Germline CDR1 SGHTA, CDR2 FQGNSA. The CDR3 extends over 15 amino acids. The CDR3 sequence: CASSLSGGVGDTQYF. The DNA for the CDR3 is TGTGCCAGCAGCTTAAGCGGGGGGGTGGGGGATACGCAGTATTTT.

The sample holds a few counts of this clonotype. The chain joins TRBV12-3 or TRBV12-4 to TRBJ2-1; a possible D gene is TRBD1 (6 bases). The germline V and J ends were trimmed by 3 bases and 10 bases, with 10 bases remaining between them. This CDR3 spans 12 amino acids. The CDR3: CASSFPRGEQFF. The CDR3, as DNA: TGTGCCAGCAGTTTCCCCAGGGGCGAGCAGTTCTTC.

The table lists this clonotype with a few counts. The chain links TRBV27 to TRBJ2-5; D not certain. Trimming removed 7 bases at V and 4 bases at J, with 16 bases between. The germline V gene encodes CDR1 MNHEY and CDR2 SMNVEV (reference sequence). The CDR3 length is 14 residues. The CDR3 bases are TGTGCCAGCACCCCGTTAGGCAGCCTAGAGACCCAGTACTTC. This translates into CASTPLGSLETQYF.

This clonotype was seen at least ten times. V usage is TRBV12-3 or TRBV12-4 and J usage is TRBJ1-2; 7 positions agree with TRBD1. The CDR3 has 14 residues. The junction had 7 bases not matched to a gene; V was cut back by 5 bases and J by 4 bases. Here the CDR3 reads CASSNRGIFYGYTF. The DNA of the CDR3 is TGTGCCAGCAGTAACAGGGGTATCTTCTATGGCTACACCTTC.

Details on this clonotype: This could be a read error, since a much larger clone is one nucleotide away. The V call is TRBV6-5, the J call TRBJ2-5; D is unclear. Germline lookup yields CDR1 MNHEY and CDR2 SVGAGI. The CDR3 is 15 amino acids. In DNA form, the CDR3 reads TGTGCCCGCAGTTACTCGCCCATGGGCCAAGAGACCCAGTACTTC. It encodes CARSYSPMGQETQYF.

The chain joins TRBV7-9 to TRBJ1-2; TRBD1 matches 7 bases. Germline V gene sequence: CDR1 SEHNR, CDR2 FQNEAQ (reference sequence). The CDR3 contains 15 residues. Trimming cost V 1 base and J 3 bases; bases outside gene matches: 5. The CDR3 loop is CASSLVETGYYGYTF. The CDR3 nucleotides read TGTGCCAGCAGCTTAGTGGAGACAGGGTACTATGGCTACACCTTC.

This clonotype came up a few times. The CDR3 sequence: CASSAGYNRDTQYF. CDR3 DNA sequence: TGTGCCAGCAGTGCAGGGTATAATAGGGATACGCAGTATTTT. The V call is TRBV27, the J call TRBJ2-3; weak D call: TRBD1 (5 bases). This CDR3 spans 14 amino acids. Per the germline V gene, CDR1 is MNHEY and CDR2 is SMNVEV (reference sequence). Trimming removed 5 bases from V and 6 bases from J, with 15 bases in between.